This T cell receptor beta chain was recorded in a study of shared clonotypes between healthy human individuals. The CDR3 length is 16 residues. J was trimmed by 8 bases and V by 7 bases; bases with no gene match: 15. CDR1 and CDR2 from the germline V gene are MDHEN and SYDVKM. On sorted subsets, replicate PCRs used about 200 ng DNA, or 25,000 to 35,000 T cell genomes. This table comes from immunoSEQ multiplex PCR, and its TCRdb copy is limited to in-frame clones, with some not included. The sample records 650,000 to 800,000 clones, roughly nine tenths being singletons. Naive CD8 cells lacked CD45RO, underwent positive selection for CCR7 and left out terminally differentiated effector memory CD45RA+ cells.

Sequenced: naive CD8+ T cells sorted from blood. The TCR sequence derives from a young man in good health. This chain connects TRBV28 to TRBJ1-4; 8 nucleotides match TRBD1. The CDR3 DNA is TGTGCCAGCACCCCGGAGGGTAGGACAGGGTGGGAAAAACTGTTTTTT. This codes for CASTPEGRTGWEKLFF.